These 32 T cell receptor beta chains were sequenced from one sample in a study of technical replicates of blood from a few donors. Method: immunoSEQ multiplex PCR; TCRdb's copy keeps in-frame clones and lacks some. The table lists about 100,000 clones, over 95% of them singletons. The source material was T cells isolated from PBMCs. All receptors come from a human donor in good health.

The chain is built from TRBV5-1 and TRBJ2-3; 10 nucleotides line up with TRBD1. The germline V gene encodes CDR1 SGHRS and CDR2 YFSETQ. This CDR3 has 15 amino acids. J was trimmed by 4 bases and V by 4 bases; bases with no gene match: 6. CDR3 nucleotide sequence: TGCGCCAGCAGCGCCTTGACAGGGGGCGCAGATACGCAGTATTTT. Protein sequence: CASSALTGGADTQYF. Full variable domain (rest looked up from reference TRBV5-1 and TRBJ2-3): KAGVTQTPRYLIKTRGQQVTLSCSPISGHRSVSWYQQTPGQGLQFLFEYFSETQRNKGNFPGRFSGRQFSNSRSEMNVSTLELGDSALYLCASSALTGGADTQYFGPGTRLTVL.

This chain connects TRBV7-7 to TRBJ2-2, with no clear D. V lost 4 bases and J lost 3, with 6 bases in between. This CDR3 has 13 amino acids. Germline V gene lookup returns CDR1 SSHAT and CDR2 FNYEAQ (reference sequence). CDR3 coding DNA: TGTGCCAGCAGCTCCCTTGACACCGGGGAGCTGTTTTTT. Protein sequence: CASSSLDTGELFF. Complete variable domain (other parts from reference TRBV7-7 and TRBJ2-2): GAGVSQSPRYKVTKRGQDVTLRCDPISSHATLYWYQQALGQGPEFLTYFNYEAQPDKSGLPSDRFSAERPEGSISTLTIQRTEQRDSAMYRCASSSLDTGELFFGEGSRLTVL.

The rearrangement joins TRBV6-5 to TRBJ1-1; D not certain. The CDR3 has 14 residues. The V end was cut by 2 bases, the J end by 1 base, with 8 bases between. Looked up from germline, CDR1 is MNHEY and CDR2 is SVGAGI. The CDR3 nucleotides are TGTGCCAGCAGTTACCATTCACAGAACACTGAAGCTTTCTTT. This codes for CASSYHSQNTEAFF.

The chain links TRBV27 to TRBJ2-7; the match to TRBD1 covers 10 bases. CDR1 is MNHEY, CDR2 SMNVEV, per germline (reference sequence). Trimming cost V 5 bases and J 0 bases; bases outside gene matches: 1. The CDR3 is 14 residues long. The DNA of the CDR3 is TGTGCCAGCAGTCGGGACAGGGGCTCCTACGAGCAGTACTTC. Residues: CASSRDRGSYEQYF.

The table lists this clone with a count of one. The CDR3 is CASSVGGLSEQFF. CDR3 nucleotides: TGTGCCAGCAGCGTAGGGGGACTAAGTGAGCAGTTCTTC. The chain combines TRBV9 with TRBJ2-1, with TRBD2 identical over 7 bases. Germline V CDR1 and CDR2: SGDLS, YYNGEE. Trimming removed 0 bases from V and 9 bases from J; junction bases left unmatched: 3. CDR3 size: 13 residues.

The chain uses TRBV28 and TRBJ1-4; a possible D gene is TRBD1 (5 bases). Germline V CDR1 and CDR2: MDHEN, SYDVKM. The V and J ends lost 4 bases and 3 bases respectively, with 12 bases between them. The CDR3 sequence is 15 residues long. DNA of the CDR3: TGTGCCAGCAGTTACCAGGGCCGCCCTAATGAAAAACTGTTTTTT. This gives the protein CASSYQGRPNEKLFF.

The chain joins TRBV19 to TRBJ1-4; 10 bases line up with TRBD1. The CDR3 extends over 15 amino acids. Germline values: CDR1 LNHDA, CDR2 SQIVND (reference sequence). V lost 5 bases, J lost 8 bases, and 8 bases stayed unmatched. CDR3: CASSSAGTGAEKLFF. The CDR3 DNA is TGTGCCAGTAGTTCAGCCGGGACAGGGGCGGAAAAACTGTTTTTT.

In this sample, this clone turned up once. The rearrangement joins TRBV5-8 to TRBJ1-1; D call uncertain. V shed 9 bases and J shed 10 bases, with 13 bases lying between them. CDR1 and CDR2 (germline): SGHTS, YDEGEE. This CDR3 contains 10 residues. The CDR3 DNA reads TGTGCCACACACGGATCGGGAGCTTTCTTT. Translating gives CATHGSGAFF.

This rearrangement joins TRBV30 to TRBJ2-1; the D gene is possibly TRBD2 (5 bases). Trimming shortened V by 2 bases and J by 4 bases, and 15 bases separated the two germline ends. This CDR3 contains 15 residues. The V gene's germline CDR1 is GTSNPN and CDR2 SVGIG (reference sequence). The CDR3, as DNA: TGTGCCTGGAGTCCCGGACTGCAGATTTACAATGAGCAGTTCTTC. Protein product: CAWSPGLQIYNEQFF.

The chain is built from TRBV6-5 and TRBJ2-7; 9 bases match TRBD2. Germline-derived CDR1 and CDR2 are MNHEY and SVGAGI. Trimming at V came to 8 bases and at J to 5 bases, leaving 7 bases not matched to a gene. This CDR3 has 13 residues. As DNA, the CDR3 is TGTGCCAGCGGGGGAGCGGGAGGCCACGAGCAGTACTTC. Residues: CASGGAGGHEQYF.

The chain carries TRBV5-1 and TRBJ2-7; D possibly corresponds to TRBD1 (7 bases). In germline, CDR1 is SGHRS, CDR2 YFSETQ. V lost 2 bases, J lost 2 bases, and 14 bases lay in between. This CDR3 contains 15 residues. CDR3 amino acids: CASSLEQGGTYEQYF. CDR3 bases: TGCGCCAGCAGCTTAGAGCAGGGGGGTACCTACGAGCAGTACTTC.

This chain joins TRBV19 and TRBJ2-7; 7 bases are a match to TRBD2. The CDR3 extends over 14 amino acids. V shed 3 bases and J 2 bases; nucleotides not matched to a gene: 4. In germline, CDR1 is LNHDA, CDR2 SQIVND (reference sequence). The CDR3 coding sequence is TGTGCCAGTAGTATGAGCGGGATAGCCTACGAGCAGTACTTC. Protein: CASSMSGIAYEQYF. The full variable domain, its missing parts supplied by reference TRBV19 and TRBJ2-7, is DGGITQSPKYLFRKEGQNVTLSCEQNLNHDAMYWYRQDPGQGLRLIYYSQIVNDFQKGDIAEGYSVSREKKESFPLTVTSAQKNPTAFYLCASSMSGIAYEQYFGPGTRLTVT.

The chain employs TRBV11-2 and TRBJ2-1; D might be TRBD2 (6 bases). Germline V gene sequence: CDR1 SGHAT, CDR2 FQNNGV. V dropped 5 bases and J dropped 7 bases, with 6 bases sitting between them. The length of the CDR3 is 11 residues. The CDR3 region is CASSRGNEQFF. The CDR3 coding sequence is TGTGCCAGCAGCCGGGGGAATGAGCAGTTCTTC.

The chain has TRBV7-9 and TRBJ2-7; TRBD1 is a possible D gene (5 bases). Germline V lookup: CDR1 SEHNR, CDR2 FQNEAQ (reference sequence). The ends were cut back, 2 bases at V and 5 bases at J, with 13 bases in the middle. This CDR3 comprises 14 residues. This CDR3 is CASSLTSWGDEQYF. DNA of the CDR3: TGTGCCAGCAGCTTAACGTCTTGGGGCGACGAGCAGTACTTC.

CDR3: CASSAGTGEIGELFF. The CDR3 DNA reads TGTGCCAGCAGCGCCGGGACAGGGGAAATCGGGGAGCTGTTTTTT. This chain connects TRBV11-3 to TRBJ2-2; TRBD1 matches 10 bases. The germline CDR1 and CDR2 sequences are SGHNT and YENEEA. Unmatched junction bases numbered 7, after V lost 5 bases and J lost 7 bases. The CDR3 consists of 15 residues.

In nucleotides, the CDR3 is TGTGCCAGCAGCTTCGGGGTTACCTACAATGAGCAGTTCTTC. Its translation is CASSFGVTYNEQFF. This chain links TRBV5-6 with TRBJ2-1; the D gene is possibly TRBD2 (5 bases). CDR3 size: 14 residues. CDR1 SGHDT and CDR2 YYEEEE come from the germline V gene. Deletions cut 2 bases from V and 2 bases from J, with 8 bases between.

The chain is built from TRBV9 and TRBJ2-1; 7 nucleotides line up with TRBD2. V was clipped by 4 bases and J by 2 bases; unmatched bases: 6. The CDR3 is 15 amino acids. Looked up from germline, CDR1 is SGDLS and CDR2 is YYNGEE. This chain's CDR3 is CASSPAGPTYNEQFF. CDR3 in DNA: TGTGCCAGCAGCCCAGCGGGGCCGACCTACAATGAGCAGTTCTTC.

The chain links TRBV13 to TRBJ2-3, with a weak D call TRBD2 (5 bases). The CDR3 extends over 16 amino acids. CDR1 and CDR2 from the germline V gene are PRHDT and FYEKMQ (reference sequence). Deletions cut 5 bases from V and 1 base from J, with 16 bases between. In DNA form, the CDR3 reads TGTGCCAGCAGCACATTCCGACTGGGAGGCACAGATACGCAGTATTTT. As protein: CASSTFRLGGTDTQYF. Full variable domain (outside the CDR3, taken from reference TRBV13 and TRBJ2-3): AAGVIQSPRHLIKEKRETATLKCYPIPRHDTVYWYQQGPGQDPQFLISFYEKMQSDKGSIPDRFSAQQFSDYHSELNMSSLELGDSALYFCASSTFRLGGTDTQYFGPGTRLTVL.

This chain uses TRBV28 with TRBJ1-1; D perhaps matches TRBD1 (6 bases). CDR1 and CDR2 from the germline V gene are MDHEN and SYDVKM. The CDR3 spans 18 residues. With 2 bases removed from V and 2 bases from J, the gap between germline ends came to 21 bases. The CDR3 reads CASSLPLTGWGLNTEAFF. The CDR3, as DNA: TGTGCCAGCAGTTTACCCCTGACCGGCTGGGGGCTTAACACTGAAGCTTTCTTT.

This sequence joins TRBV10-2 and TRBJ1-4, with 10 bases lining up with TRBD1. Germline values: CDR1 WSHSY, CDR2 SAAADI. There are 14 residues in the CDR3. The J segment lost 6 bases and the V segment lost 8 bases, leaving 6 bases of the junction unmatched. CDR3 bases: TGCGCCAGCCGAAGGACAGGGGGGGATGAAAAACTGTTTTTT. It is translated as CASRRTGGDEKLFF.

The CDR3 loop is CASSQFRAGVLTGELFF. CDR3 DNA: TGCGCCAGCAGCCAATTCCGAGCGGGGGTACTCACCGGGGAGCTGTTTTTT. The chain combines TRBV4-1 with TRBJ2-2, with TRBD2 matching over 8 bases. J gave up 4 bases and V 2 bases, and 9 bases lay outside the gene matches. The CDR3 loop spans 17 amino acids. Per the germline V gene, CDR1 is MGHRA and CDR2 is YSYEKL.

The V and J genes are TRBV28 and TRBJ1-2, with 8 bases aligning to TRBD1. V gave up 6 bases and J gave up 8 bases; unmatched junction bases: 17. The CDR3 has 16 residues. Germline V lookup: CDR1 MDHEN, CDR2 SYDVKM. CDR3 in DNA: TGTGCCAGCAGAAACGCAGGGGGCGCGATATATGTAGGCTACACCTTC. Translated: CASRNAGGAIYVGYTF.

The CDR3 is CASRKQGVQPQHF. The CDR3 region has the DNA TGCGCCAGCAGGAAACAGGGTGTTCAGCCCCAGCATTTT. The chain joins TRBV10-2 to TRBJ1-5; possible D gene TRBD1, 6 bases. CDR3 length: 13 residues. Per germline, CDR1 WSHSY and CDR2 SAAADI. Deletions cut 6 bases from V and 6 bases from J, with 12 bases between.

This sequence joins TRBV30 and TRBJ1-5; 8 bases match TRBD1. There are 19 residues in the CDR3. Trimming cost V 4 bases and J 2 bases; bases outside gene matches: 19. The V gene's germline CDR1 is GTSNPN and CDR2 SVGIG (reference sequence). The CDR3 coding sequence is TGTGCCTGGAACCCTCAGGACAGGGTAAGGTCGTACGGCAATCAGCCCCAGCATTTT. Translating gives CAWNPQDRVRSYGNQPQHF.

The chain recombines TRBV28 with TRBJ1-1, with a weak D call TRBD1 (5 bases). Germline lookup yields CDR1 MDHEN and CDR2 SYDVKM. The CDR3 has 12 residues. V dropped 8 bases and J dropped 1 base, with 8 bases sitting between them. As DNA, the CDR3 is TGTGCCAGCTCTCAGGGGAACACTGAAGCTTTCTTT. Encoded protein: CASSQGNTEAFF.

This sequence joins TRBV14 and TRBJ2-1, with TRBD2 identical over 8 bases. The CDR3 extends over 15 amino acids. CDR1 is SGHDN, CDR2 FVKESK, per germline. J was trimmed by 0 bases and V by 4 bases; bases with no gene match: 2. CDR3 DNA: TGTGCCAGCAGCCGCGGACTAGCCTCCTACAATGAGCAGTTCTTC. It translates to CASSRGLASYNEQFF.

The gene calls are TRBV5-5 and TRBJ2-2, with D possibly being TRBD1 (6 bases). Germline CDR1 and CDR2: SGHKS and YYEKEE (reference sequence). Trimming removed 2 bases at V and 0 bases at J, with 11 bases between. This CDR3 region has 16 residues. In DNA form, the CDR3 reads TGTGCCAGCAGCTTTCATACAGGGTCGAACACCGGGGAGCTGTTTTTT. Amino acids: CASSFHTGSNTGELFF.

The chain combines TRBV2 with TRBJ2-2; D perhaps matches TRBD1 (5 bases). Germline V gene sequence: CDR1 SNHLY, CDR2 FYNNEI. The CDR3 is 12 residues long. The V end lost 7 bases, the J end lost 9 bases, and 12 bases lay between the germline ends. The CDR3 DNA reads TGTGCCAGCAAGGGGTCGAGGAGGGAGCTGTTTTTT. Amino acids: CASKGSRRELFF.

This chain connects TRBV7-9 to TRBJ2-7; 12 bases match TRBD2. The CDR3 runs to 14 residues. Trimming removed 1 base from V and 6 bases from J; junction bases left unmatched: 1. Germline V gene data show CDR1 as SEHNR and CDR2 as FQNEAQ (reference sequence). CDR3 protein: CASSLVLAGGEQYF. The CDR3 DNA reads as TGTGCCAGCAGCTTAGTACTAGCGGGAGGCGAGCAGTACTTC. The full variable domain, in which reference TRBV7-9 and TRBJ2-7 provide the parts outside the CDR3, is DTGVSQNPRHKITKRGQNVTFRCDPISEHNRLYWYRQTLGQGPEFLTYFQNEAQLEKSRLLSDRFSAERPKGSFSTLEIQRTEQGDSAMYLCASSLVLAGGEQYFGPGTRLTVT.

DNA of the CDR3: TGTGCCAGCAGTCCAGACACCCGGGAGACCCAGTACTTC. It specifies CASSPDTRETQYF. The gene calls are TRBV2 and TRBJ2-5; D is ambiguous. Trimming removed 5 bases from V and 5 bases from J, with 12 bases in between. CDR3 length equals 13 residues. Germline CDR1 and CDR2: SNHLY and FYNNEI.

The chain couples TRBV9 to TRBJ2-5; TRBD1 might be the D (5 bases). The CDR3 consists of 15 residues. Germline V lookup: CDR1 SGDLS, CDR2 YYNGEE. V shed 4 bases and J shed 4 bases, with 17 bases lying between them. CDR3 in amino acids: CASSRGLSVVETQYF. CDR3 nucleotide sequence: TGTGCCAGCAGCAGGGGCCTTTCGGTTGTAGAGACCCAGTACTTC.

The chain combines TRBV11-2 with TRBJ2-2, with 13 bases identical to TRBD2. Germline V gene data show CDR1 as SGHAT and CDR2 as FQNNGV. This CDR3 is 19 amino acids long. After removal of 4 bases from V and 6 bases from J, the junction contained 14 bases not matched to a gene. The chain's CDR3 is CASSSTSGRAYRSSGELFF. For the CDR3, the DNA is TGTGCCAGCAGCTCCACTAGCGGGAGGGCTTATAGGTCTTCCGGGGAGCTGTTTTTT.